This TCR beta chain was recovered during a study of cytomegalovirus exposure and HLA in healthy donors. General study results and limits: Investigators reported 164 TCR beta chains as tied to cytomegalovirus. Productive status was seen about 87% or about 30% of the time for most TCR beta V segments in an earlier analysis.

This CDR3 has 15 residues. The ends lost 3 bases at V and 0 bases at J; junction bases unmatched: 1. Looked up from germline, CDR1 is WNHNN and CDR2 is SYGVQD (reference sequence). This clone has only one observation. The antigen is unknown. A multiplex PCR was run with 60 Vbeta primers and 13 Jbeta primers. The method was immunoSEQ multiplex PCR; TCRdb's version includes in-frame clones alone and lacks a portion of them. In the table there are 160,000 or so clones, roughly four fifths of which are singletons. The chain employs TRBV10-1 and TRBJ2-2, with TRBD2 identical over 7 bases. The sequence came from a woman aged 45-60 years in good health and CMV-seronegative. What was sequenced was PBMCs. CDR3 DNA sequence: TGCGCCAGCAGTGAAGCGGGGCCGAACACCGGGGAGCTGTTTTTT. This translates into CASSEAGPNTGELFF.